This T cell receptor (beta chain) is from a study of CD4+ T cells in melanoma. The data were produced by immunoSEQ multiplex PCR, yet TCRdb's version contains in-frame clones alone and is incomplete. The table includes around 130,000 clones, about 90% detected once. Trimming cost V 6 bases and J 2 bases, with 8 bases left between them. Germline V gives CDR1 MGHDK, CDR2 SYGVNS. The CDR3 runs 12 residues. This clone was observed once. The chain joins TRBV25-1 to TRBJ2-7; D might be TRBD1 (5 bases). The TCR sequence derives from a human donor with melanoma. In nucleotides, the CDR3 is TGTGCCAGCAGGGACACGGCCTACGAGCAGTACTTC. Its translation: CASRDTAYEQYF.